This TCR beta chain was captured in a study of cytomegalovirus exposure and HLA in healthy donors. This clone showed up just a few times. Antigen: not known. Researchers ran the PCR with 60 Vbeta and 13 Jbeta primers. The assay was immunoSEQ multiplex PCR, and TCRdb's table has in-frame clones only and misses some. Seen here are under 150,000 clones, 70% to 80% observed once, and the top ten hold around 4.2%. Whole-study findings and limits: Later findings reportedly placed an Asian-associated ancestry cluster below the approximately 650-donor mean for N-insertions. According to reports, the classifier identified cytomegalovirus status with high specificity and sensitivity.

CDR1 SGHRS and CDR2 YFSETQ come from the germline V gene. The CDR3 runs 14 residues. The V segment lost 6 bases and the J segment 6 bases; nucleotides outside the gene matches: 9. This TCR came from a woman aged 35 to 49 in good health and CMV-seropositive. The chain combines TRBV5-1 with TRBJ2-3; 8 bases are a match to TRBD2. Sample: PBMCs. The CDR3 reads CASTPGGVRDTQYF. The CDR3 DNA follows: TGCGCCAGCACCCCGGGGGGGGTGCGGGATACGCAGTATTTT.